Sequencing of this TCR beta chain was carried out in a study of blood T cell repertoires in COVID-19. Background on the study: There were acute and convalescent COVID-19 samples, and they came from the United States, Italy and Spain.

Produced via immunoSEQ multiplex PCR; TCRdb's table is partial and in-frame only. Of 120,000 to 150,000 clones in the sample, around 84% were seen once. This CDR3 has 14 amino acids. Trimming shortened V by 1 base and J by 4 bases, and 10 bases separated the two germline ends. Germline CDR1 reads SEHNR; CDR2 reads FQNEAQ (reference sequence). This clone was seen a single time. The receptor's source is a human donor in a cohort sampled during active COVID-19. The chain carries TRBV7-9 and TRBJ1-2, with D possibly TRBD1 on 6 matching bases. Sequences were obtained from peripheral blood. CDR3 nucleotide sequence: TGTGCCAGCAGCTTAGATGGGGGCGGCTATGGCTACACCTTC. It translates to CASSLDGGGYGYTF. Drawing the rest from reference TRBV7-9 and TRBJ1-2, the complete variable domain is DTGVSQNPRHKITKRGQNVTFRCDPISEHNRLYWYRQTLGQGPEFLTYFQNEAQLEKSRLLSDRFSAERPKGSFSTLEIQRTEQGDSAMYLCASSLDGGGYGYTFGSGTRLTVV.